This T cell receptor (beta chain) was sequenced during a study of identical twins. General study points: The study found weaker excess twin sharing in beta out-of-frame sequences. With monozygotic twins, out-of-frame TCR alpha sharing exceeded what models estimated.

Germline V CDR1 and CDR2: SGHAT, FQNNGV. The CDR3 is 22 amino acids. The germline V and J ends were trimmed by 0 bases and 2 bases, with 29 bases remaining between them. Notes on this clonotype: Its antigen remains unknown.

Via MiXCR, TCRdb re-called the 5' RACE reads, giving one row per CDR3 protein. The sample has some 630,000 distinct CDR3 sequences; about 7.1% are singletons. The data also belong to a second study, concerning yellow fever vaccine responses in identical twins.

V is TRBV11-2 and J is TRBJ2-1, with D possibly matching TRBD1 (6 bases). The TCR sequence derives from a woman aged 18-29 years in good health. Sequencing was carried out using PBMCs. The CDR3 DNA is TGTGCCAGCAGCTTAGATACTCCCGATGGGTTCTCAGGGGCCCCTCCCTACAATGAGCAGTTCTTC. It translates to CASSLDTPDGFSGAPPYNEQFF.